This T cell receptor beta chain was identified in a study of cytomegalovirus exposure and HLA in healthy donors. Study results and limitations: A missense variant in DCLRE1C was later tied to TCR beta V- and J-gene trimming.

CDR1 and CDR2 (germline): SGHNT, YYREEE (reference sequence). After removal of 4 bases from V and 0 bases from J, the junction contained 4 bases not matched to a gene. This CDR3 region has 15 residues. This clone was found a few times. Its target is not known. The PCR was carried out with 60 Vbeta primers and 13 Jbeta primers. Here immunoSEQ multiplex PCR was the method, and the copy in TCRdb shows in-frame clones only, minus some. The table records tens of thousands of clones, roughly four fifths of them present only once. The chain combines TRBV5-4 with TRBJ1-3, with 7 bases matching TRBD1. This receptor was identified in a woman between 35 and 50 years old in good health and CMV-seropositive. Specimen: PBMCs. CDR3 coding DNA: TGTGCCAGCAGCCCCGGGACAGACTCTGGAAACACCATATATTTT. Translating gives CASSPGTDSGNTIYF. Drawing the rest from reference TRBV5-4 and TRBJ1-3, the complete variable domain is ETGVTQSPTHLIKTRGQQVTLRCSSQSGHNTVSWYQQALGQGPQFIFQYYREEENGRGNFPPRFSGLQFPNYSSELNVNALELDDSALYLCASSPGTDSGNTIYFGEGSWLTVV.